The T cell receptor beta chain described here comes from a study of T cells in Graves' hyperthyroidism and ophthalmopathy. Amplification of TCR beta CDR3 regions was performed using RNA transcripts as template. The HTBI primer set drove a first-round RT-PCR of the TCR CDR3. MiXCR was run by TCRdb on the multiplex PCR reads, yielding one entry per CDR3 protein. The table records almost 500,000 distinct CDR3 sequences, 22% of them present only once. Note on this clonotype: A much larger clone lies one base from this, so it may be a read error.

PBMCs were sourced from about 10 ml fresh peripheral blood. The CDR3 runs to 17 residues. The chain uses TRBV12-3 or TRBV12-4 and TRBJ2-1, with 9 bases lining up with TRBD2. The sequence was collected from a woman aged 70-85 years with Graves' ophthalmopathy. The sequencing input was blood. CDR3 protein: CASSPRTSESSYDEQFF. The CDR3 nucleotides read TGTGCCAGCAGTCCAAGGACTAGCGAGAGCTCCTACGATGAGCAGTTCTTC.